Described below is a single T cell receptor (beta chain) sequence and its context. This receptor's antigen is unknown. Base qualities are not recorded, but no much larger clone differs from it by a single base. The source of the sample is a study of T-cell memory formation after mild COVID-19 (dated by TCRdb to about 2021). Regarding the study in general: Most TCR sequence clusters were specific to one of the two donors. T-cell clones expanding and contracting after mild COVID-19 in a couple of donors were tracked by longitudinal TCRalpha and TCRbeta repertoire sequencing. The cohort comprised two young, previously healthy adult volunteers, one female and one male.

From cysteine to valine, the CDR3 is 14 amino acids long. Of the read, only the CDR3 DNA is kept; its 42 bases are in frame from base 1. V loses 6 bases, J loses 0 bases, and the germline ends lie 15 bases apart. Taken from the germline V gene (reference sequence), the CDR1 and CDR2 loops are DFQATT and SNEGSKA. The reads were generated on an Illumina NovaSeq 6000. Using 5'RACE with constant-segment primers, TCRalpha and TCRbeta cDNA libraries were constructed, with sample barcodes and unique molecular identifiers added in the process. Trizol reagent was used to extract RNA from every sample. The libraries were amplified in two PCR steps, and the second step added a second sample barcode and Illumina TruSeq adapters. The libraries were sequenced on an Illumina NovaSeq using 2 x 150 bp paired-end reads. The published analysis was carried out like this. Reads were demultiplexed and collapsed into UMI-guided consensus sequences with migec v1.2.7. With mixcr v2.1.11, UMI consensuses were aligned to TRA and TRB V and J templates and assembled into clonotypes. A clonotype was counted as expanded or contracted only when both edgeR and NoisET called the clonotype significant, with the noise models trained on biological replicates. For edgeR calls, a false discovery rate-adjusted p below 0.01 and a log2 fold-change threshold of 1 were applied. As an exploratory analysis of dynamics, max-normalized trajectories of the 1000 most abundant clonotypes were examined by PCA with hierarchical clustering. Each responding clone was given a CD4 or CD8 phenotype based on the CD4+ and CD8+ repertoires, which had been sequenced separately. TCRdb passed the public sequencing reads through fastp at Q25 and MiXCR, retaining productive beta sequences. Entries that share a CDR3 protein sequence are merged under the most common genes and DNA. Here the V and J calls rest on TCRdb's processing, not on the authors' analysis. Within this sample are some 260,000 distinct CDR3 sequences, with about 16% of them counted one time only. Of the sample, 3.5% is held by the ten largest clones.

Results the study describes overall, beyond this receptor: The detection of some responding clones in pre-infection memory suggests that pre-existing cross-reactive memory T cells joined the SARS-CoV-2 response. Clones contracting from day 15 to 85 had balanced CD4/CD8 phenotypes, while a second wave expanding from day 15 to 37 was biased towards CD4+. The second-wave clones that peaked on day 37 were not confirmed to be SARS-CoV-2 specific. The study covered only a couple of mild cases, and larger cohorts including severe cases with pre-infection samples were considered necessary. Contracting CD4+ clones were located mainly in the CM and EM memory subsets, whereas CD8+ clones were found to be enriched in EMRA.

Ficoll-Paque density gradient centrifugation was used to isolate PBMCs. This receptor was identified in a young man who had mild COVID-19 (a few samples of this study predate the infection). The sample titles of this study are shuffled in the database, so cell type and time point are left out; the donor was told from shared clones. Sequencing used PBMCs or a T cell subset sorted from them (not recorded which). The rearranged chain carries TRBV20-1 and TRBJ2-7, with the D gene tentatively TRBD1 or TRBD2, based on 5 matching bases in each. The nucleotide sequence is TGCAGTGCAAGGGACGCCACCCGCTCCTACGAGCAGTACGTC. It is translated as CSARDATRSYEQYV.